The clone carrying this T cell receptor beta chain was observed a few times. The antigen remains undetermined. Trimming stripped 6 bases from V and 1 base from J, with 13 bases between. The germline CDR1 and CDR2 sequences are SNHLY and FYNNEI. The CDR3 has 15 residues. This sample is drawn from a study of T cell repertoires in cytomegalovirus infection. TCRdb recomputed calls from the reads with MiXCR, one row per CDR3 protein. The sample lists about 310,000 distinct CDR3 sequences, 20% to 30% occurring once. Findings and limits, study-wide: Cumulative frequency of public TCR beta families picked out carriers of CMV plus the relevant HLA.

The clonotype comes from a human donor in good health (CMV status not recorded). Some clones in this sample may be carry-over from other donors' samples. The input for sequencing was cultured PBMCs, taken from culture after CMV antigen stimulation. This chain links TRBV2 with TRBJ1-5; D gene ambiguous. The CDR3 DNA is TGTGCCAGCAGCTCCGGGATCGAGAGCAATCAGCCCCAGCATTTT. It specifies CASSSGIESNQPQHF.